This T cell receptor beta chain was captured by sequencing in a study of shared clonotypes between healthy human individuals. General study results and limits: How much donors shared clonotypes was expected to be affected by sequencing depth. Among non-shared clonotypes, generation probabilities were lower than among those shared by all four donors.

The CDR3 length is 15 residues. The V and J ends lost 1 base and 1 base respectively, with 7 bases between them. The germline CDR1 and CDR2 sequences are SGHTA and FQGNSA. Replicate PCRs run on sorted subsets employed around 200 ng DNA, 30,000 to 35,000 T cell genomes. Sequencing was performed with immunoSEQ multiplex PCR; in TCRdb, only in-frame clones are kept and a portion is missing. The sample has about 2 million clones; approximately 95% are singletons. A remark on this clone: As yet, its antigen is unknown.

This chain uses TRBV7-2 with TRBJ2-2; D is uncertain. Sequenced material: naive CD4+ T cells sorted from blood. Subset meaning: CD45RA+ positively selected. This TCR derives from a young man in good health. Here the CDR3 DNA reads TGTGCCAGCAGCTTAGTGTCAGTGAACACCGGGGAGCTGTTTTTT. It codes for CASSLVSVNTGELFF. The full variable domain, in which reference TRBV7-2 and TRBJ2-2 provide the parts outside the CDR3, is GAGVSQSPSNKVTEKGKDVELRCDPISGHTALYWYRQSLGQGLEFLIYFQGNSAPDKSGLPSDRFSAERTGGSVSTLTIQRTQQEDSAVYLCASSLVSVNTGELFFGEGSRLTVL.